The next 18 T cell receptor beta chains were all read from a single sample in a study of shared T cell receptors in the human thymus. Assay: immunoSEQ multiplex PCR; the TCRdb copy retains only in-frame clones and omits some. The sample lists 450,000 to 650,000 clones, about four fifths occurring once. A further study also used this sample, focusing on human thymus T cells.

Sequencing used thymocytes. These receptors all come from a boy less than two years old with a congenital heart defect.

This clone was observed a few times. The chain uses TRBV11-3 and TRBJ2-1, with TRBD2 as a possible D gene (6 bases). Germline CDR1 is SGHNT and CDR2 is YENEEA. The CDR3 is 15 amino acids. V lost 5 bases to trimming and J lost 0 bases, with 11 bases between them. CDR3 protein: CASSKGGNSYNEQFF. CDR3 bases: TGTGCCAGCAGCAAGGGCGGGAACTCCTACAATGAGCAGTTCTTC.

The chain couples TRBV4-3 to TRBJ2-4; 7 bases are shared with TRBD2. Per germline, CDR1 LGHNA and CDR2 YSLEER. Trimming cost V 1 base and J 2 bases; bases outside gene matches: 11. The CDR3 totals 18 residues. CDR3: CASSQGVGGSQSKNIQYF. In DNA, the CDR3 is TGCGCCAGCAGCCAAGGGGTCGGCGGGAGTCAGTCCAAAAACATTCAGTACTTC.

The V and J genes are TRBV4-1 and TRBJ2-1, with 10 bases fitting TRBD2. The V gene's germline CDR1 is MGHRA and CDR2 YSYEKL. The CDR3 runs to 17 residues. J lost 7 bases, V lost 4 bases, and 13 bases had no gene match. DNA of the CDR3: TGCGCCAGCAGCCCACCGGCTAGCGGGGGATATCGGAATGAGCAGTTCTTC. This encodes CASSPPASGGYRNEQFF.

This chain uses TRBV4-2 with TRBJ2-6; weak D call: TRBD2 (6 bases). CDR3 length: 18 residues. The germline V gene encodes CDR1 LGHNA and CDR2 YNFKEQ. V lost 5 bases, J lost 1 base, and 18 bases lay in between. DNA for the CDR3: TGTGCCAGCAGCACCGGGGGTTCGGCGAAGTCTGGGGCCAACGTCCTGACTTTC. Protein product: CASSTGGSAKSGANVLTF.

The chain uses TRBV4-2 and TRBJ2-3; D unclear. The length of the CDR3 is 18 residues. The V and J ends lost 0 bases and 6 bases respectively, with 22 bases between them. Germline V gives CDR1 LGHNA, CDR2 YNFKEQ. The CDR3 protein is CASSQDLIVLTLYDTQYF. The CDR3 nucleotides are TGTGCCAGCAGCCAAGATCTAATTGTACTGACACTTTATGATACGCAGTATTTT.

The V gene is TRBV4-3, the J gene TRBJ2-4, with 9 bases identical to TRBD1. Germline V CDR1 and CDR2: LGHNA, YSLEER. The CDR3 runs to 16 residues. Trimming took 3 bases from V and 0 from J; bases not matched to a gene: 3. The CDR3: CASSQGQGQAKNIQYF. The CDR3 region has the DNA TGCGCCAGCAGCCAGGGACAGGGACAAGCCAAAAACATTCAGTACTTC.

This chain uses TRBV27 with TRBJ2-4; D ambiguous. CDR1 MNHEY and CDR2 SMNVEV come from the germline V gene (reference sequence). The CDR3 extends over 13 amino acids. V dropped 6 bases and J dropped 0 bases, with 6 bases sitting between them. DNA of the CDR3: TGTGCCAGCAGCCCCATAGCCAAAAACATTCAGTACTTC. Amino acids: CASSPIAKNIQYF.

In DNA form, the CDR3 reads TGTGCCACCAGCAGAGATTCAGTCCGTCGCCATTCACCCCTCCACTTT. Translated, it gives CATSRDSVRRHSPLHF. This rearrangement joins TRBV15 to TRBJ1-6; no firm D call. With 0 bases removed from V and 8 bases from J, the gap between germline ends came to 14 bases. CDR1 and CDR2 (germline): LNHNV, YYDKDF (reference sequence). The CDR3 is 16 residues long.

CDR3 in DNA: TGCGCCAGCAGCCAAGACGAAACCCTCTCGGCCGGGGGCAATCAGCCCCAGCATTTT. It specifies CASSQDETLSAGGNQPQHF. The chain employs TRBV4-3 and TRBJ1-5; D is unclear. The CDR3 extends over 19 amino acids. Germline assignment: CDR1 LGHNA and CDR2 YSLEER. Trimming removed 0 bases from V and 2 bases from J, with 20 bases in between.

The CDR3 coding sequence is TGTGCCAGCAGTTATACGACAGGGACCTCCTACGAGCAGTACTTC. Residues: CASSYTTGTSYEQYF. The chain is built from TRBV6-5 and TRBJ2-7, with 7 bases fitting TRBD1. The CDR3 sequence is 15 residues long. The trim removed 3 bases at V and 0 bases at J, leaving 5 bases unmatched. Germline CDR1 and CDR2: MNHEY and SVGAGI.

This chain uses TRBV19 with TRBJ2-7, with TRBD2 identical over 14 bases. V was pared by 5 bases and J by 5 bases, with 5 bases of the junction left unmatched. The CDR3 has 15 amino acids. Germline CDR1 reads LNHDA; CDR2 reads SQIVND (reference sequence). The CDR3 DNA reads as TGTGCCAGTAGTCCTCCGGGACTAGCGGGAGACGAGCAGTACTTC. Translating gives CASSPPGLAGDEQYF.

This chain uses TRBV5-1 with TRBJ2-7; maybe TRBD1 (5 bases). The CDR3 length is 14 residues. Germline V gives CDR1 SGHRS, CDR2 YFSETQ. V lost 0 bases, J lost 5 bases, and 12 bases lay in between. CDR3 in amino acids: CASSLEAGNHEQYF. CDR3 coding DNA: TGCGCCAGCAGCTTGGAGGCAGGGAACCACGAGCAGTACTTC.

The rearrangement uses TRBV4-1 and TRBJ2-1; 10 bases agree with TRBD2. The CDR3 is made up of 17 amino acids. The trim removed 2 bases at V and 8 bases at J, leaving 12 bases unmatched. CDR1 is MGHRA, CDR2 YSYEKL, per germline. The CDR3 nucleotides are TGCGCCAGCAGCCAATCCGACGCGTCTAGCGGGAGCGATGAGCAGTTCTTC. Translated: CASSQSDASSGSDEQFF.

The chain uses TRBV7-8 and TRBJ2-3, with D maybe TRBD1 (6 bases). This CDR3 has 15 residues. CDR1 is SGHVS, CDR2 FQNEAQ, per germline. V was pared by 1 base and J by 4 bases, with 12 bases between. CDR3 sequence: CASSLVDQGPDTQYF. Written as DNA, the CDR3 is TGTGCCAGCAGCTTAGTAGATCAGGGGCCAGATACGCAGTATTTT.

This rearrangement joins TRBV5-6 to TRBJ2-7, with D perhaps TRBD2 (7 bases). This CDR3 spans 13 amino acids. Trimming removed 4 bases from V and 3 bases from J, with 11 bases in between. Per germline, CDR1 SGHDT and CDR2 YYEEEE. The CDR3 coding sequence is TGTGCCAGCAGCCGGAGGGGGGGCTACGAGCAGTACTTC. This codes for CASSRRGGYEQYF.

The chain has TRBV6-5 and TRBJ2-7; tentatively, D is TRBD1 (6 bases). The CDR3 is 13 residues long. The germline CDR1 and CDR2 sequences are MNHEY and SVGAGI. V shed 6 bases and J shed 4 bases, with 13 bases lying between them. CDR3 bases: TGTGCCAGCAGGCCGACAGGTCTGTACGAGCAGTACTTC. It encodes CASRPTGLYEQYF.

The chain links TRBV5-1 to TRBJ2-7; D possibly corresponds to TRBD2 (6 bases). The CDR3 runs 13 residues. Germline V gene lookup returns CDR1 SGHRS and CDR2 YFSETQ. The V end was cut by 2 bases, the J end by 2 bases, with 8 bases between. The CDR3 DNA reads as TGCGCCAGCAGCTTCGCGGGACCCTACGAGCAGTACTTC. Its protein is CASSFAGPYEQYF.

This clone has only a few counts. The chain uses TRBV6-1 and TRBJ1-3; D may be TRBD1 (5 bases). The CDR3 totals 12 residues. V lost 11 bases to trimming and J lost 7 bases, with 15 bases between them. Per the germline V gene, CDR1 is MNHNS and CDR2 is SASEGT. CDR3 region: CADPGFRNTIYF. The CDR3 DNA reads as TGTGCCGACCCAGGGTTTAGGAACACCATATATTTT.